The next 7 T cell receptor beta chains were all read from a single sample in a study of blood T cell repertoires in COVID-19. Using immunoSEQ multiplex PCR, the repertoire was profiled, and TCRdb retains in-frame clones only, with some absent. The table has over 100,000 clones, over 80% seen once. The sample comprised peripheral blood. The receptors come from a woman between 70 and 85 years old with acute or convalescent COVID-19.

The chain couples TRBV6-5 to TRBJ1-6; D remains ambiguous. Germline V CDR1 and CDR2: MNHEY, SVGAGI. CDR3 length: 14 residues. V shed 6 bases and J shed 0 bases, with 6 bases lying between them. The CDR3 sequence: CASSGSSYNSPLHF. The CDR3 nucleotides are TGTGCCAGCAGCGGGAGCTCCTATAATTCACCCCTCCACTTT.

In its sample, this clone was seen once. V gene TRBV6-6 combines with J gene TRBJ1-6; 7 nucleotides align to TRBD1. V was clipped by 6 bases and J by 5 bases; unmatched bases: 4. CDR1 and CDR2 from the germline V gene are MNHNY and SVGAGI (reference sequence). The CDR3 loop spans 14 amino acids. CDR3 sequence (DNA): TGTGCCAGCAGCCTGGGACAGAATAATTCACCCCTCCACTTT. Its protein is CASSLGQNNSPLHF.

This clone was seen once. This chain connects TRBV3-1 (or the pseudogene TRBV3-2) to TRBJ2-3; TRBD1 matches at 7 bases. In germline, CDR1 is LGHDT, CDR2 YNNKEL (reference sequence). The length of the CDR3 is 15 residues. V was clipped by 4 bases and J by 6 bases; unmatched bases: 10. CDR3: CASSLGTAIGDTQYF. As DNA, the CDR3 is TGTGCCAGCAGCCTCGGGACAGCCATAGGGGATACGCAGTATTTT.

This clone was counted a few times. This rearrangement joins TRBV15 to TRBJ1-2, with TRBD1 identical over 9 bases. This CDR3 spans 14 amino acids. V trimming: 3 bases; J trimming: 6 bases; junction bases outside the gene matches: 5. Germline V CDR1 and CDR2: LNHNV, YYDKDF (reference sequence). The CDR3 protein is CATSRGTGLHGYTF. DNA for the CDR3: TGTGCCACCAGCAGGGGGACAGGGCTCCATGGCTACACCTTC. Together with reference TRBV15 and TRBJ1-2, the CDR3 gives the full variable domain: DAMVIQNPRYQVTQFGKPVTLSCSQTLNHNVMYWYQQKSSQAPKLLFHYYDKDFNNEADTPDNFQSRRPNTSFCFLDIRSPGLGDTAMYLCATSRGTGLHGYTFGSGTRLTVV.

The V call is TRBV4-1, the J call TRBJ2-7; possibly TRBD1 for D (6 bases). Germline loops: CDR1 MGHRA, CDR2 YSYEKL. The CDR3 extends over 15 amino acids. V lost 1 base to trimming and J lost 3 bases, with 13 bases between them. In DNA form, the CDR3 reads TGCGCCAGCAGCCAAGCGCAGGGGTGGAACTACGAGCAGTACTTC. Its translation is CASSQAQGWNYEQYF.

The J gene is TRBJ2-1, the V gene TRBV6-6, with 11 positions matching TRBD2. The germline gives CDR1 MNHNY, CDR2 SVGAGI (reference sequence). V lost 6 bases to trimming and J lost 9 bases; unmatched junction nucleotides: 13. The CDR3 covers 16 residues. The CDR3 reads CASSPRSSGGAVEQFF. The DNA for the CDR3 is TGTGCCAGCAGCCCTAGGAGTAGCGGGGGGGCAGTTGAGCAGTTCTTC.

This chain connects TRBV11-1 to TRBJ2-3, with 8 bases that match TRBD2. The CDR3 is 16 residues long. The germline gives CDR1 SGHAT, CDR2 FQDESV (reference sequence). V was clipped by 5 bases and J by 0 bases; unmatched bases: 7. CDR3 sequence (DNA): TGTGCCAGCAGCGTGCGGGGGGCCCGCAGCACAGATACGCAGTATTTT. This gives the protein CASSVRGARSTDTQYF.